The 7 T cell receptor beta chains in this list originate from one sample, sequenced in a study of cytomegalovirus exposure and HLA in healthy donors. The PCR contained 60 Vbeta and 13 Jbeta primers. Libraries were prepared by immunoSEQ multiplex PCR; TCRdb keeps only in-frame clonotypes and omits some of them. In the table there are 170,000 or so clones, 75% to 85% of which are singletons. Sequencing input: PBMCs. The receptors stem from a man under 40 in good health and CMV-seropositive.

The rearrangement links TRBV4-2 to TRBJ1-1; 7 nucleotides match TRBD1. With 2 bases clipped from V and 3 bases from J, the junction kept 9 bases outside the gene matches. Looked up from germline, CDR1 is LGHNA and CDR2 is YNFKEQ. CDR3 length: 16 amino acids. The CDR3, as DNA: TGTGCCAGCAGCCAAAATAACAGGGGTGTTGACACTGAAGCTTTCTTT. As protein: CASSQNNRGVDTEAFF.

The J gene is TRBJ2-7, the V gene TRBV21-1; TRBD1 is the table's D call and was not checked against the DNA. TRBV21-1 is given as a pseudogene. The CDR3 is 16 residues long. CDR3 residues: CASRPRPGQDPYEQYF. In DNA form, the CDR3 reads TGTGCCAGCAGGCCTAGACCGGGACAGGATCCCTACGAGCAGTACTTC.

The genes are TRBV30 and TRBJ2-2; D is ambiguous. Trimming took 0 bases from V and 0 from J, leaving 5 bases between them. The CDR3 spans 14 residues. Germline loops: CDR1 GTSNPN, CDR2 SVGIG (reference sequence). The CDR3 DNA is TGTGCCTGGAGTGTAAGCGCGAACACCGGGGAGCTGTTTTTT. Translating gives CAWSVSANTGELFF.

V and J are TRBV2 and TRBJ2-3; the D is unclear. The CDR3 has 15 residues. Germline values: CDR1 SNHLY, CDR2 FYNNEI. The V end was cut by 2 bases, the J end by 11 bases, with 20 bases between. CDR3 coding DNA: TGTGCCAGCAGTGAACTCCCTCTCCTCCTAATCGGGCAGTATTTT. It codes for CASSELPLLLIGQYF.

The chain employs TRBV6-1 and TRBJ2-2, with D possibly TRBD2 on 6 matching bases. This CDR3 has 15 residues. Trimming took off 4 bases at V and 5 bases at J, with 14 bases between the two ends. Per the germline V gene, CDR1 is MNHNS and CDR2 is SASEGT. This CDR3 reads CASSVKRLETGELFF. CDR3 sequence (DNA): TGTGCCAGCAGTGTTAAGAGACTAGAAACCGGGGAGCTGTTTTTT.

The chain combines TRBV7-9 with TRBJ1-4; D is perhaps TRBD1 (6 bases). Germline CDR1 is SEHNR and CDR2 is FQNEAQ (reference sequence). CDR3 size: 15 residues. V was cut by 3 bases and J by 6 bases, with 14 bases left in between. DNA for the CDR3: TGTGCCAGCAGCTTGCTGTCAGGGGATTATGAAAAACTGTTTTTT. It is translated as CASSLLSGDYEKLFF.

In this sample, this clone turned up once. The chain carries TRBV4-1 and TRBJ1-5; a possible D gene is TRBD1 (6 bases). The V and J ends lost 4 bases and 7 bases respectively, with 17 bases between them. The CDR3 consists of 15 residues. Germline CDR1 and CDR2: MGHRA and YSYEKL. In DNA form, the CDR3 reads TGCGCCAGCAGCCCGGGGGGGGGCGCGGGGCAGCCCCAGCATTTT. Residues: CASSPGGGAGQPQHF.